Following are 21 T cell receptor beta chains from one sample sequenced in a study of CD8+CD57+ T cells in acquired aplastic anemia. The sequenced patients had an expansion of CD8+CD57+ cells seen by flow cytometry. Template material for TCR beta VDJ and CDR3 profiling consisted of genomic DNA. Using its own MiXCR run on the reads, TCRdb lists one record per CDR3 protein. Of 450,000 to 550,000 distinct CDR3 sequences in the sample, approximately 32% were seen once. Sequences were obtained from sorted CD4+, CD8+, or CD8+CD57+ T cells (not recorded which) from PBMCs. These receptors came from a human donor with aplastic anemia.

This clonotype has a count of ten or more. The V call is TRBV29-1, the J call TRBJ1-2; D gene uncertain. Per the germline V gene, CDR1 is SQVTM and CDR2 is ANQGSEA. This CDR3 region has 12 residues. Trimming cost V 5 bases and J 2 bases, with 9 bases left between them. CDR3 DNA sequence: TGCAGCGTTCCCTCCGGCAACTATGGCTACACCTTC. Encoded protein: CSVPSGNYGYTF.

The V gene is TRBV19, the J gene TRBJ1-1; 7 bases are a match to TRBD1. This CDR3 spans 17 amino acids. The V gene end was trimmed by 7 bases and the J gene end by 5 bases; junction bases not matched to a gene: 19. Germline V gene sequence: CDR1 LNHDA, CDR2 SQIVND (reference sequence). Here the CDR3 reads CASTLSSRGRGGTEAFF. CDR3 in DNA: TGTGCCAGTACCCTATCGTCAAGGGGCAGGGGGGGGACTGAAGCTTTCTTT.

This clonotype was counted only a few times. The genes are TRBV12-3 or TRBV12-4 and TRBJ2-1; D remains ambiguous. The CDR3 runs to 11 residues. The V gene lost 3 bases and the J gene lost 13 bases, with 10 bases spanning the gap. CDR3 coding DNA: TGTGCCAGCAGTTTCGGGCTGATACAGTTCTTC. It codes for CASSFGLIQFF.

This clonotype was detected many times. CDR3 sequence reads: CASTIISGGNYGYTF. The CDR3 DNA is TGTGCCAGTACCATCATATCGGGAGGTAACTATGGCTACACCTTC. The V gene is TRBV19, the J gene TRBJ1-2, with no clear D. The germline gives CDR1 LNHDA, CDR2 SQIVND (reference sequence). Trimming removed 7 bases from V and 1 base from J, with 16 bases in between. The CDR3 extends over 15 amino acids.

As for this clonotype: At one boundary the junction diverges from the germline segment, which might be a read error. This chain connects TRBV25-1 to TRBJ2-4; D tentatively fits TRBD1 or TRBD2 (5 bases each). The V gene's germline CDR1 is MGHDK and CDR2 SYGVNS. This CDR3 contains 13 residues. The CDR3 DNA follows: TGTGCCAGCAGCCAAGGGACCAAAAGCATTCAGTACTTC. It encodes CASSQGTKSIQYF.

This chain joins TRBV10-3 and TRBJ1-1; 9 positions match TRBD1. The germline V gene encodes CDR1 ENHRY and CDR2 SYGVKD. The CDR3 consists of 16 residues. The junction had 8 bases not matched to a gene; V was cut back by 6 bases and J by 0 bases. CDR3 in DNA: TGTGCCATCAGCCCGGACAGGGGCGCCTTGAACACTGAAGCTTTCTTT. Its translation: CAISPDRGALNTEAFF.

The V gene is TRBV11-1, the J gene TRBJ2-7; the match to TRBD2 covers 12 bases. CDR3 length equals 16 residues. Trimming removed 5 bases from V and 5 bases from J; junction bases left unmatched: 10. Germline V gives CDR1 SGHAT, CDR2 FQDESV (reference sequence). The chain's CDR3 is CASSKTSGGRIHEQYF. CDR3 nucleotides: TGTGCCAGCAGCAAGACTAGCGGGGGTCGGATTCACGAGCAGTACTTC.

The genes are TRBV25-1 and TRBJ1-5; maybe TRBD1 (6 bases). Between the trimmed V and J ends, which lost 5 bases and 4 bases, there was a span of 12 bases. This CDR3 contains 14 residues. Germline lookup yields CDR1 MGHDK and CDR2 SYGVNS. DNA for the CDR3: TGTGCCAGCAGTATCCGACAGGAGAATCAGCCCCAGCATTTT. Translated: CASSIRQENQPQHF.

V usage is TRBV7-3 and J usage is TRBJ1-1; 9 nucleotides align to TRBD1. With 5 bases clipped from V and 11 bases from J, the junction kept 6 bases outside the gene matches. This CDR3 has 12 residues. In germline, CDR1 is SGHTA, CDR2 FQGTGA. In nucleotides, the CDR3 is TGTGCCAGCAGCCGTGACAGGGGGGCGGCTTTCTTT. It translates to CASSRDRGAAFF.

Notes on this clonotype: A read error may be the cause here, since a much bigger clone is one base away. The chain has TRBV7-2 and TRBJ2-3; D is unclear. In germline, CDR1 is SGHTA, CDR2 FQGNSA. This CDR3 is built from 12 residues. The CDR3 DNA sequence: TGTGCCAGCAGCTTAGCCACAGATACGCAGGATTTT. Its translation is CASSLATDTQDF. Complete variable domain (other parts from reference TRBV7-2 and TRBJ2-3): GAGVSQSPSNKVTEKGKDVELRCDPISGHTALYWYRQSLGQGLEFLIYFQGNSAPDKSGLPSDRFSAERTGGSVSTLTIQRTQQEDSAVYLCASSLATDTQDFGPGTRLTVL.

The CDR3 DNA reads TGCAGTGCGTCATCAAGGGTGAACACTGAAGCTTTCTTT. Encoded protein: CSASSRVNTEAFF. The chain links TRBV20-1 to TRBJ1-1, with D unclear. The CDR3 is 13 amino acids. CDR1 is DFQATT, CDR2 SNEGSKA, per germline (reference sequence). V shed 6 bases and J shed 0 bases, with 11 bases lying between them.

The gene calls are TRBV30 and TRBJ1-2; a weak D match, TRBD1 (5 bases). Trimming shortened V by 3 bases and J by 0 bases, and 11 bases separated the two germline ends. There are 14 residues in the CDR3. The germline V gene encodes CDR1 GTSNPN and CDR2 SVGIG (reference sequence). The CDR3 spells CAWSTGRANYGYTF. The CDR3 bases are TGTGCCTGGAGCACAGGACGAGCTAACTATGGCTACACCTTC. Using reference TRBV30 and TRBJ1-2 for the parts outside the CDR3, the full variable domain is SQTIHQWPATLVQPVGSPLSLECTVEGTSNPNLYWYRQAAGRGLQLLFYSVGIGQISSEVPQNLSASRPQDRQFILSSKKLLLSDSGFYLCAWSTGRANYGYTFGSGTRLTVV.

This clonotype has more than one count but fewer than ten. The rearrangement joins TRBV3-1 to TRBJ2-3, with TRBD2 identical over 8 bases. The CDR3 extends over 14 amino acids. V trimming: 4 bases; J trimming: 6 bases; junction bases outside the gene matches: 6. CDR1 and CDR2 (germline): LGHDT, YNNKEL (reference sequence). CDR3: CASSPGLARDTQYF. The CDR3, as DNA: TGTGCCAGCAGCCCCGGACTAGCTCGGGATACGCAGTATTTT.

As DNA, the CDR3 is TGTGCCAGTAGGGCCGGCGAGCGGGACACCGGGGAGCTGTTTTTT. Encoded protein: CASRAGERDTGELFF. The chain has TRBV19 and TRBJ2-2; a possible D gene is TRBD2 (6 bases). The V and J ends lost 6 bases and 3 bases respectively, with 14 bases between them. This CDR3 region has 15 residues. CDR1 LNHDA and CDR2 SQIVND come from the germline V gene (reference sequence).

This chain joins TRBV7-3 and TRBJ2-3, with TRBD1 matching over 7 bases. Unmatched junction bases numbered 8, after V lost 5 bases and J lost 6 bases. The CDR3 extends over 14 amino acids. Germline V gives CDR1 SGHTA, CDR2 FQGTGA. The CDR3 DNA follows: TGTGCCAGCAGCATGACAGGGAGTAAGGATACGCAGTATTTT. Amino acid sequence: CASSMTGSKDTQYF.

The chain carries TRBV18 and TRBJ1-2, with TRBD1 identical over 9 bases. This CDR3 spans 15 amino acids. The V and J ends lost 3 bases and 2 bases, in that order; junction bases with no gene match: 4. Germline V gives CDR1 KGHSH, CDR2 LQKENI. DNA of the CDR3: TGTGCCAGCTCACCCGCCGGGACAGGGAACTATGGCTACACCTTC. This translates into CASSPAGTGNYGYTF.

Ten or more counts support this clonotype. J is TRBJ2-7 and V is TRBV7-2; D may be TRBD1 (6 bases). Germline values: CDR1 SGHTA, CDR2 FQGNSA. This CDR3 spans 14 amino acids. Trimming removed 5 bases at V and 6 bases at J, with 17 bases between. CDR3 loop: CASSPRTVSGEQYF. CDR3 sequence (DNA): TGTGCCAGCAGCCCACGGACAGTCTCGGGCGAGCAGTACTTC.

Details on this clonotype: With a much larger clone just one base away, this may be a read error. The chain's CDR3 is CAISYSRQVNYGYTF. CDR3 sequence (DNA): TGTGCCATCAGTTACTCTCGACAGGTGAACTATGGCTACACCTTC. The chain joins TRBV10-3 to TRBJ1-2; possible D gene TRBD1, 6 bases. From germline, CDR1 is ENHRY and CDR2 SYGVKD. This CDR3 region has 15 residues. The germline V and J ends were trimmed by 5 bases and 2 bases, with 15 bases remaining between them.

CDR3 loop: CASSRTSGGQDTQYF. The CDR3 DNA reads TGTGCCAGCAGTCGGACTAGCGGGGGGCAAGATACGCAGTATTTT. This sequence joins TRBV6-1 and TRBJ2-3, with TRBD2 identical over 14 bases. Germline V gives CDR1 MNHNS, CDR2 SASEGT. After removal of 5 bases from V and 5 bases from J, the junction contained 3 bases not matched to a gene. The CDR3 consists of 15 residues.

A single count supports this clonotype. V usage is TRBV11-2 and J usage is TRBJ2-7; 8 bases line up with TRBD1. CDR1 and CDR2 from the germline V gene are SGHAT and FQNNGV. The CDR3 totals 14 residues. The V gene end was trimmed by 11 bases and the J gene end by 9 bases; junction bases not matched to a gene: 18. DNA for the CDR3: TGTGCCTGGACACGGCGGGACAGGCAAGTTGGGCAGTACTTC. Protein sequence: CAWTRRDRQVGQYF.

The table lists this clonotype with a few counts. The chain combines TRBV3-1 with TRBJ1-2; a possible D gene is TRBD1 (5 bases). Germline V gene lookup returns CDR1 LGHDT and CDR2 YNNKEL (reference sequence). With 2 bases removed from V and 7 bases from J, the gap between germline ends came to 11 bases. The CDR3 is 13 amino acids. The CDR3 reads CASSQRDFGGYTF. The DNA of the CDR3 is TGTGCCAGCAGCCAAAGGGACTTTGGTGGCTACACCTTC.